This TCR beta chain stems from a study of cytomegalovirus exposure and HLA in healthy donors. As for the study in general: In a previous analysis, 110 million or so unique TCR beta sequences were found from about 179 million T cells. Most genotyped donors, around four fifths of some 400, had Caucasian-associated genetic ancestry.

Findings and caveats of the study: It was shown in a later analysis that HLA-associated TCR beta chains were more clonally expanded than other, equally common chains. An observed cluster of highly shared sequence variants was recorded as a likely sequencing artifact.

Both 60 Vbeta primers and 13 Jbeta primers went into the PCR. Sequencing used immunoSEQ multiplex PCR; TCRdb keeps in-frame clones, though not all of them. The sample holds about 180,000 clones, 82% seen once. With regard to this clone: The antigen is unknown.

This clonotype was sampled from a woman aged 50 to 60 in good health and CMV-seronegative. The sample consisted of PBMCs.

The CDR3 nucleotides are TGTGCCAGCAGCCCTGGACAGGCCGGTAATGAAAAACTGTTTTTT. Its translation: CASSPGQAGNEKLFF. This chain connects TRBV5-8 to TRBJ1-4, with TRBD1 matching over 7 bases. The V gene's germline CDR1 is SGHTS and CDR2 YDEGEE. The CDR3 loop spans 15 amino acids. After removal of 4 bases from V and 4 bases from J, the junction contained 7 bases not matched to a gene.